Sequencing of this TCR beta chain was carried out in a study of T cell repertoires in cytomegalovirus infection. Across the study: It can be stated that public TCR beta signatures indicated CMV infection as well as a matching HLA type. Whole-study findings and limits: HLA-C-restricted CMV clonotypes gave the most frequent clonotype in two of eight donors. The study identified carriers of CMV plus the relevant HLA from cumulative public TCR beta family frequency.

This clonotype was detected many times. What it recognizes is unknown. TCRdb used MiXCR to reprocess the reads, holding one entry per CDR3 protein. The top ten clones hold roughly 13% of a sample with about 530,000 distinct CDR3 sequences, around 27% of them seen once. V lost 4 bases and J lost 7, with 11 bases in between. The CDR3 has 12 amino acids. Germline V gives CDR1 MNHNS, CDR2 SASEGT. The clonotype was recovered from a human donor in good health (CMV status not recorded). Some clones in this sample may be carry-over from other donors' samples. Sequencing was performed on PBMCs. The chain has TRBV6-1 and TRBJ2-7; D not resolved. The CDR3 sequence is CASSGRLTEQYV. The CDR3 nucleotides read TGTGCCAGCAGTGGACGACTTACGGAGCAGTACGTC.